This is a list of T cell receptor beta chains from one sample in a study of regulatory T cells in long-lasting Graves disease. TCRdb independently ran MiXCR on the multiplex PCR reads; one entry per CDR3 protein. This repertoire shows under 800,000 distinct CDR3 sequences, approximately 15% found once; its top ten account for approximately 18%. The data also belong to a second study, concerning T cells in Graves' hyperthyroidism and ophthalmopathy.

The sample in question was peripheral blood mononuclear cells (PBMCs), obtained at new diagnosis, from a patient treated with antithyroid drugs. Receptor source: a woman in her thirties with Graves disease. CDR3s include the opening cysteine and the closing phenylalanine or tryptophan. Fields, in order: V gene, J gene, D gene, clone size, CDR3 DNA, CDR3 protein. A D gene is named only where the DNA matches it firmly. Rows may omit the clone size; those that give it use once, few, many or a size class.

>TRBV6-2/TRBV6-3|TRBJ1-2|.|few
TGTGCCAGCCTCACTGGGCGGATTTATGGCTACACCTTC
CASLTGRIYGYTF
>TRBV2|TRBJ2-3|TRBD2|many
TGTGCCAGCAGAAGTAGCGGGAGCACAGATACGCAGTATTTT
CASRSSGSTDTQYF
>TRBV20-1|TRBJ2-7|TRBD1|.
TGCAGCTCCGGGACAGGGGCCTACGAGCAGTACTTC
CSSGTGAYEQYF
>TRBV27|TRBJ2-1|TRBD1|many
TGTGCCAGCAGCTTGATCCGGGACAGCGCCTACAATGAGCAGTTCTTC
CASSLIRDSAYNEQFF
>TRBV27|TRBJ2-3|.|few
TGTGCCAGCATGAAGGTCTCCGGGACGGTCGTAAATACGCAGTATTTT
CASMKVSGTVVNTQYF
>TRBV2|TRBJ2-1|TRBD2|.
TGTGCCAGCAGACCAACTAGCGGGGGAAGGAATGAGCAGTTCTTC
CASRPTSGGRNEQFF
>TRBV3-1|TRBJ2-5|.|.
TGTGCCAGCAGCCAAGATCCTCAGTTCCGGGGGACCCAGTACTTC
CASSQDPQFRGTQYF
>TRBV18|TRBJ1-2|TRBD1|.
TGTGCCAGCTCACGGGCGGGACAGGGTGGCTATGGCTACACCTTC
CASSRAGQGGYGYTF
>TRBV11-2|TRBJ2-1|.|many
TGTGCCAGCAGCCCCCCGGGGGACAACGCCCGTGAGCAGTTCTTC
CASSPPGDNAREQFF
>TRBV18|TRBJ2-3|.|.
TGTGCCAGCTCACGTGGGAACACAGATACGCAGTATTTT
CASSRGNTDTQYF
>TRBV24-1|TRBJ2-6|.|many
TGTGCCACCAGTGACCCCGTTGGGGCCAACGTCCTGACTTTC
CATSDPVGANVLTF
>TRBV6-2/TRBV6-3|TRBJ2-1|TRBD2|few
TGTGCCAGCAGTTCTTCTACGATAGCGGGAGTCGCTCGGGATGAGCAGTTCTTC
CASSSSTIAGVARDEQFF
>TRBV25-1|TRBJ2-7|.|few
TGTGCCAGCAGCCAATCCCATCTGGAATACGAGCAGTACTTC
CASSQSHLEYEQYF
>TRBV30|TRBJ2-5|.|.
TGTGCCTGGAGTGTACAGCCGTACCAAGAGACCCAGTACTTC
CAWSVQPYQETQYF
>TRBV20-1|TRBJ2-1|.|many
TGCAGTGCTAGAGCGGGAGTGTACGGGAATGAGCAGTTCTTC
CSARAGVYGNEQFF
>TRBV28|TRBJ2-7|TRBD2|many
TGTGCCAGCAGTTTGGCTAGCGGTGCCTACGAGCAGTACTTC
CASSLASGAYEQYF
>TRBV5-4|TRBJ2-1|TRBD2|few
TGTGTCAGCAGCTTCAGCGGGACGGTGTATGAGCAGTTCTTC
CVSSFSGTVYEQFF
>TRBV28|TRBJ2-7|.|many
TGTGCCAGCAGCGGAGCCTACGAGCAGTACTTC
CASSGAYEQYF
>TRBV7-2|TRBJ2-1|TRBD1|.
TGTGCCAGCAGCTTAGTGACAGGGACAGTCAATGAGCAGTTCTTC
CASSLVTGTVNEQFF
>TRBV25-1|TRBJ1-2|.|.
TGTGCCAGCAGTGAAGGGCCAGAATCCTATAGCTACACCTTC
CASSEGPESYSYTF
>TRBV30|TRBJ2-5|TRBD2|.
TGTGCCTGGAGAGGGCTAGCGGGAGAGACCCAGTACTTC
CAWRGLAGETQYF
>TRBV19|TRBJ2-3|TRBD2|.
TGTGCCAGTAGGAAACTAGCGGGAGCCACAGATACGCAGTATTTT
CASRKLAGATDTQYF
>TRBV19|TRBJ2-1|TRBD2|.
TGTGCCAGTAAACTAGCGGGAGAGGGAGGGGAGCAGTTCTTC
CASKLAGEGGEQFF
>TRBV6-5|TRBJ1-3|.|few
TGTGCCAGCAGTTACCGGACAAGCTTCTCTGGAAACACCATATATTTT
CASSYRTSFSGNTIYF
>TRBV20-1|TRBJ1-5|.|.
TGCAGTGCCCCCCGAGGGGAAAGCAGCAATCAGCCCCAGCATTTT
CSAPRGESSNQPQHF
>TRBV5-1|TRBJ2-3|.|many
TGTGCCAGCAGTTTAGAAGGGGCAGATACGCAGTATTTT
CASSLEGADTQYF
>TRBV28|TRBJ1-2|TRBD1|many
TGTGCCAGCAGCCGACGGGACAGACACTATGGCTACACCTTC
CASSRRDRHYGYTF
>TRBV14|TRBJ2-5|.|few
TGTGCCAGCAGCCAATCTAGCCAGACCCAGTACTTC
CASSQSSQTQYF